This TCR beta chain comes out of a study of CD8 T cells in ankylosing spondylitis. Per germline, CDR1 MDHEN and CDR2 SYDVKM. CDR3 length: 14 amino acids. The V and J ends lost 10 bases and 6 bases respectively, with 20 bases between them. This clonotype was found many times. TCRdb processed the 5' RACE reads anew with MiXCR; each CDR3 protein has one entry. The data contain some 130,000 distinct CDR3 sequences, over 10% of them seen just once; the ten biggest clones take up less than 5%. Specimen: blood, either unsorted or a sorted T cell fraction (not recorded which). The V gene is TRBV28, the J gene TRBJ2-3; D may be TRBD1 or TRBD2 (5 bases each). This receptor was obtained from a female donor with ankylosing spondylitis or in good health (not recorded which). The CDR3 region is CAILKSGASDTQYF. In DNA form, the CDR3 reads TGTGCCATCTTAAAATCCGGGGCGTCGGATACGCAGTATTTT.